The clone carrying this T cell receptor (beta chain) was counted ten times or more. Its specificity is not known. These data originate in a study of T cell repertoires in cytomegalovirus infection. Study-level information: Carrying CMV and the relevant HLA type showed in public TCR beta signatures. Study-wide points: Ex vivo, HLA-C-restricted CMV-specific TCR beta clonotypes prevailed over the rest of the response.

Via MiXCR, TCRdb re-called the reads, giving one row per CDR3 protein. The sample shows around 250,000 distinct CDR3 sequences, about 15% of them seen only once. V was clipped by 5 bases and J by 1 base, with 10 bases between them. Germline V lookup: CDR1 SGHVS, CDR2 FNYEAQ. This CDR3 has 14 amino acids. The chain is built from TRBV7-6 and TRBJ2-3, with D tentatively TRBD2 (6 bases). The clonotype comes from a human donor in good health (CMV status not recorded). Some clones in this sample may be carry-over from other donors' samples. Sequencing used CD8+ T cells from PBMCs. This CDR3 is CASSPEGGTDTQYF. CDR3 sequence (DNA): TGTGCCAGCAGCCCGGAGGGAGGCACAGATACGCAGTATTTT.